Below, one TCR beta chain is given with its context. Its specificity is unknown. The data belong to a study of T cells expressing NK-cell markers. Overall study results and limits: No clear determination of HCMV specificity was made for expanded NKG2C+ T cell clones. NKG2C+ dominant clonotypes from over five donors made up about 1.0-7.5% of CD8+ T cells. These clonotypes, the leaders elsewhere, also led the CD3+CD56-NKG2C+ fraction in a handful of donors.

UMIs accompanied the 5'RACE template switching by which TCR beta cDNA was made. TCRdb derives one entry per CDR3 protein from the 5' RACE reads, leaving out DNA. The ten most abundant clones cover around 0.4% of a sample with 200,000 to 300,000 distinct CDR3 sequences. The CDR3 consists of 15 residues. The germline V gene has CDR1 DFQATT and CDR2 SNEGSKA (reference sequence). This TCR was sampled from a man in his late teens or twenties in good health. Material for sequencing was blood T cells: a sorted CD56 or NKG2C T cell subset, CD4+ or CD8+ T cells, or bulk PBMC T cells (not recorded which). V is TRBV20-1 and J is TRBJ2-2; there is no DNA to check the TCRdb D call of TRBD2. The CDR3 sequence is CSASLTSSYTGELFF.